A single sample is the source of the 15 T cell receptor beta chains below, sequenced in a study of early T cells in non-severe SARS-CoV-2 infection. TCRdb independently ran MiXCR on the 5' RACE reads; one entry per CDR3 protein. The sample has roughly 69,000 distinct CDR3 sequences, roughly a tenth seen once. Sequenced input: whole blood. These receptor sequences come from an adult who was a healthcare worker with PCR-confirmed SARS-CoV-2 infection or an uninfected control (not recorded which).

This clonotype was seen a few times. V is TRBV7-7 and J is TRBJ2-1; TRBD2 matches at 11 bases. The germline V gene has CDR1 SSHAT and CDR2 FNYEAQ (reference sequence). The CDR3 contains 18 residues. V was pared by 0 bases and J by 5 bases, with 9 bases of the junction left unmatched. CDR3 amino acids: CASSLATPGTSGHNEQFF. CDR3 DNA: TGTGCCAGCAGCTTAGCGACCCCCGGGACTAGCGGTCACAATGAGCAGTTCTTC.

This clonotype was detected many times. CDR3 in amino acids: CASSQGDDGSYEQYF. CDR3 DNA: TGCGCCAGCAGCCAAGGCGACGACGGGAGCTACGAGCAGTACTTC. The J gene is TRBJ2-7, the V gene TRBV4-3; perhaps TRBD2 as D (6 bases). Germline assignment: CDR1 LGHNA and CDR2 YSLEER. This CDR3 has 15 residues. Deletions cut 1 base from V and 3 bases from J, with 13 bases between.

V gene TRBV9 combines with J gene TRBJ2-1; D call uncertain. This CDR3 spans 11 amino acids. Germline CDR1 reads SGDLS; CDR2 reads YYNGEE. Trimming cost V 3 bases and J 9 bases, with 7 bases left between them. CDR3 sequence reads: CASSGGGEQFF. The CDR3 coding sequence is TGTGCCAGCAGCGGAGGCGGTGAGCAGTTCTTC.

At least ten counts were recorded for this clonotype. V and J are TRBV29-1 and TRBJ2-1, with 8 bases lining up with TRBD2. From germline, CDR1 is SQVTM and CDR2 ANQGSEA. Trimming took 5 bases from V and 8 from J; bases not matched to a gene: 5. CDR3 length: 12 amino acids. CDR3: CSVHPAGDEQFF. The CDR3 DNA reads TGCAGCGTTCATCCAGCGGGAGATGAGCAGTTCTTC.

This clonotype occurred many times. This chain connects TRBV5-1 to TRBJ1-1; D is perhaps TRBD1 (6 bases). With 5 bases removed from V and 1 base from J, the gap between germline ends came to 6 bases. Germline CDR1 and CDR2: SGHRS and YFSETQ. The CDR3 extends over 12 amino acids. In DNA form, the CDR3 reads TGCGCCAGCAGGACAGGGAACACTGAAGCTTTCTTT. This translates into CASRTGNTEAFF.

The table lists this clonotype with a few counts. This chain joins TRBV6-2 or TRBV6-3 and TRBJ2-1; TRBD2 aligns across 11 bases. With V trimmed by 4 bases and J by 8 bases, 10 bases remained unmatched. CDR3 length: 16 residues. Germline CDR1 MNHEY, CDR2 SVGEGT. The CDR3 DNA is TGTGCCAGCAGTTTGACTAGCGGGACGGTCAGAGATGAGCAGTTCTTC. As protein: CASSLTSGTVRDEQFF.

The V gene is TRBV11-2, the J gene TRBJ2-7; perhaps TRBD2 as D (5 bases). This CDR3 has 15 residues. Trimming left V 4 bases short and J 4 bases short, with 17 bases between. The germline CDR1 and CDR2 sequences are SGHAT and FQNNGV. CDR3 amino acids: CASSSTDRGLYEQYF. CDR3 bases: TGTGCCAGCAGCTCTACGGACCGCGGGTTATACGAGCAGTACTTC.

This chain links TRBV5-8 with TRBJ1-5; maybe TRBD1 (5 bases). Germline assignment: CDR1 SGHTS and CDR2 YDEGEE. The CDR3 runs to 13 residues. Trimming removed 5 bases at V and 5 bases at J, with 11 bases between. CDR3 sequence reads: CASRPRGDQPQHF. The CDR3 region has the DNA TGTGCCAGCAGGCCACGGGGGGATCAGCCCCAGCATTTT.

The table lists this clonotype with many counts. The J gene is TRBJ2-2, the V gene TRBV7-3; D remains ambiguous. CDR1 is SGHTA, CDR2 FQGTGA, per germline. Trimming left V 3 bases short and J 0 bases short, with 8 bases between. This CDR3 is built from 15 residues. Written as DNA, the CDR3 is TGTGCCAGCAGCTTCGGGCAGGCGAACACCGGGGAGCTGTTTTTT. Protein sequence: CASSFGQANTGELFF.

This clonotype was picked up a small number of times. V usage is TRBV7-9 and J usage is TRBJ2-2, with D unclear. Germline assignment: CDR1 SEHNR and CDR2 FQNEAQ (reference sequence). The CDR3 extends over 11 amino acids. The ends were cut back, 10 bases at V and 4 bases at J, with 7 bases in the middle. Here the CDR3 DNA reads TGTGCCACTTGGGGCACCGGGGAGCTGTTTTTT. Its translation is CATWGTGELFF. The full variable domain, its missing parts supplied by reference TRBV7-9 and TRBJ2-2, is DTGVSQNPRHKITKRGQNVTFRCDPISEHNRLYWYRQTLGQGPEFLTYFQNEAQLEKSRLLSDRFSAERPKGSFSTLEIQRTEQGDSAMYLCATWGTGELFFGEGSRLTVL.

This clonotype was counted ten times or more. J is TRBJ1-1 and V is TRBV20-1, with D possibly TRBD1 on 5 matching bases. Per the germline V gene, CDR1 is DFQATT and CDR2 is SNEGSKA (reference sequence). This CDR3 is 15 amino acids long. V was pared by 6 bases and J by 4 bases, with 21 bases between. The CDR3 region is CSAIRFGGSSTEAFF. The CDR3 bases are TGCAGTGCAATCCGTTTTGGGGGTTCGAGCACTGAAGCTTTCTTT.

Only one count was recorded for this clonotype. The chain carries TRBV23-1 and TRBJ2-7; maybe TRBD2 (5 bases). TRBV23-1 has ORF status, its function being uncertain. The CDR3 runs 15 residues. Between the trimmed V and J ends, which lost 10 bases and 0 bases, there was a span of 19 bases. For the CDR3, the DNA is TGCGCCAAGGCCTATTGGGAGAGGCTCTCCTACGAGCAGTACTTC. This translates into CAKAYWERLSYEQYF.

In nucleotides, the CDR3 is TGTGCCAGCAGTGGCGGGACTCCTGGCTGGGGCGAGCAGTACTTC. Translating gives CASSGGTPGWGEQYF. The chain couples TRBV2 to TRBJ2-7, with D tentatively TRBD2 (6 bases). The CDR3 runs to 15 residues. CDR1 is SNHLY, CDR2 FYNNEI, per germline. Trimming left V 4 bases short and J 6 bases short, with 19 bases between.

This clonotype was observed many times. The rearrangement links TRBV20-1 to TRBJ2-5, with a weak D call TRBD2 (6 bases). This CDR3 is built from 16 residues. CDR1 is DFQATT, CDR2 SNEGSKA, per germline (reference sequence). V lost 3 bases to trimming and J lost 1 base, with 18 bases between them. Here the CDR3 reads CSARILVSGGQETQYF. CDR3 nucleotide sequence: TGCAGTGCTAGGATCCTGGTTAGCGGAGGCCAAGAGACCCAGTACTTC.

About this clonotype itself: A read error may be the cause here, since a much bigger clone is one base away. The rearrangement links TRBV12-5 to TRBJ1-5; D not certain. In germline, CDR1 is LGHNT, CDR2 FRNRAP. CDR3 length: 16 residues. The CDR3 DNA follows: TGTGCGCCTAAACGAACCCCGACGGGTAGCAATCAGCCCCAGCATTTT. Translated, it gives CAPKRTPTGSNQPQHF.